The entry that follows covers one TCR beta chain sequence. There is no known antigen for this receptor. There are no base qualities to consult, and no much larger clone falls within one base. This sample was included in a study of early T cells in non-severe SARS-CoV-2 infection (dated by TCRdb to the early 2020s). Concerning the study at large: Bulk RNA from unsorted whole blood was used for TCR sequencing, so alpha and beta chains could not be paired.

This was a case-control study nested in a cohort of healthcare workers in London, UK, who had nasopharyngeal swab PCR tests and blood samples taken every week. Healthcare workers were enrolled in the week of the UK lockdown, from 23 to 31 March 2020, and were followed every week for up to about 16 weeks. General findings and caveats noted by the study authors: VDJdb matching was skewed toward anti-spike CD8 responses, so virus-specific expansions were likely underestimated and private and CD4 specificities were missed.

Receptors were amplified or captured by 5' RACE. Reads for this sample came from a NextSeq 500. Unique molecular identifiers were attached to individual cDNA molecules in the TCR library protocol so that sequencing error and PCR bias could be corrected. TCR alpha and beta chains were both sequenced, and the abundances of alpha and beta sequences in each sample were closely correlated with each other. Per the authors' processing: Decombinator V4 was used to perform V gene, J gene and CDR3 annotation of TCR sequences. Expanded TCRs were defined as changing significantly between any two time points under a Poisson model with p below 0.0001. Abundances of TCRs were expressed as counts per million after normalisation to the total number of TCRs sequenced in each sample. TRAV1-2 paired with TRAJ12, TRAJ20 or TRAJ33 defined MAIT TCRs, while TRAV10 paired with TRAJ18 defined iNKT TCRs. VDJdb, accessed on 1 November 2021, was searched for TCRs annotated for CMV, EBV and SARS-CoV-2, and TCRs annotated for more than one antigen were excluded. TCRdb handled the public reads itself, with Q25 trimming in fastp and clone calling in MiXCR, and kept productive beta chains. Each CDR3 protein appears once, grouped with its most common genes and DNA. Here the V and J calls rest on TCRdb's processing, not on the authors' analysis. The sample includes approximately 70,000 distinct CDR3 sequences, with 3.5% to 6% observed a single time. Roughly 3.6% of the sample rests with the top ten.

The CDR3 contains 14 residues, cysteine and phenylalanine counted. Only the CDR3 part of the read is kept: 42 bases, read in frame from the first base. Relative to germline, V is 5 bases shorter and J is 4 bases shorter, with 14 bases between their ends. The clonotype comes from an adult who was a healthcare worker with PCR-confirmed SARS-CoV-2 infection or an uninfected control (not recorded which). The donor label of this sample is uncertain. The specimen was whole blood, collected at baseline. The chain links TRBV12-3 or TRBV12-4 with TRBJ1-1; TRBD1 is a possible D gene, resting on 5 matching bases. The nucleotide sequence is given as TGTGCCAGCAGTCCGGGGGGTAGCAGCACTGAAGCTTTCTTT. This codes for CASSPGGSSTEAFF.